This TCR beta chain was sequenced during a study of T cell clones after liver transplantation. Whole-study results and caveats: Compared with third party-reactive sequences, donor-reactive ones declined more, independent of withdrawal success.

Clones were sequenced by immunoSEQ multiplex PCR, and TCRdb holds only the in-frame ones, with some missing. The repertoire holds fewer than 70,000 clones, about two thirds seen once, with 15% in the top ten. In regard to this clone: The antigen remains unidentified. This CDR3 is also generated by other DNA sequences in the sample.

Germline lookup yields CDR1 LNHDA and CDR2 SQIVND (reference sequence). The CDR3 is 14 amino acids. V lost 1 base and J lost 3, with 9 bases in between. The material sequenced was CD4+ T cells from blood, taken before liver transplant. The V gene is TRBV19, the J gene TRBJ1-2; D possibly corresponds to TRBD1 (5 bases). The receptor was isolated from a human donor who received a liver transplant. The CDR3 DNA sequence: TGTGCCAGTAGTATAGTAGGAGGGGACTATGGCTACACCTTC. Protein product: CASSIVGGDYGYTF.